One and the same sample provided the 19 T cell receptor beta chains below, sequenced in a study of shared clonotypes between healthy human individuals. Sequenced by immunoSEQ multiplex PCR; TCRdb stores in-frame clones only, minus some. Among 98,000 or so clones listed, roughly 70% were seen once. Input material: memory CD8+ T cells sorted from blood. Subset indicated: CD45RO+ cells pooled with CCR7-negative TemRA cells. The receptors come from a woman aged 25 to 39 in good health.

V and J are TRBV8-2 and TRBJ2-6. TRBV8-2 is marked as a pseudogene. This CDR3 is 16 amino acids long. CDR3 bases: TGTGGCAGGAGTACGATAACACAAAGTCGGGCCAACGTCCTGACTTTC. Protein: CGRSTITQSRANVLTF.

This sequence joins TRBV4-1 and TRBJ1-2; 9 bases agree with TRBD1. V was clipped by 5 bases and J by 7 bases; unmatched bases: 8. Germline CDR1 reads MGHRA; CDR2 reads YSYEKL. The CDR3 covers 14 residues. CDR3 residues: CASSYDGTGFGYTF. The CDR3 DNA is TGCGCCAGCAGCTACGACGGGACAGGGTTTGGCTACACCTTC.

The chain recombines TRBV5-1 with TRBJ2-7; 10 bases map to TRBD1. The CDR3 is made up of 13 amino acids. Germline CDR1 and CDR2: SGHRS and YFSETQ. V lost 8 bases, J lost 6 bases, and 8 bases stayed unmatched. This chain's CDR3 is CASHMGQGSEQYF. As DNA, the CDR3 is TGCGCCAGTCATATGGGACAGGGGAGCGAGCAGTACTTC.

The chain employs TRBV19 and TRBJ2-2; 7 nucleotides agree with TRBD1. There are 15 residues in the CDR3. The germline V gene encodes CDR1 LNHDA and CDR2 SQIVND (reference sequence). After removal of 4 bases from V and 5 bases from J, the junction contained 7 bases not matched to a gene. CDR3 nucleotide sequence: TGTGCCAGTAGTAACCGACAGGGATGGACCGGGGAGCTGTTTTTT. This encodes CASSNRQGWTGELFF.

The chain uses TRBV29-1 and TRBJ2-7; 13 bases agree with TRBD2. Germline lookup yields CDR1 SQVTM and CDR2 ANQGSEA. The CDR3 totals 18 residues. V trimming: 7 bases; J trimming: 0 bases; junction bases outside the gene matches: 15. CDR3: CSGASPGLAGRSSYEQYF. The DNA for the CDR3 is TGCAGCGGGGCGTCACCGGGACTAGCGGGACGAAGCTCCTACGAGCAGTACTTC.

The DNA for the CDR3 is TGTGCCAGCAGCTTAGGTAGCGGGAGACACTACGAGCAGTACTTC. Its translation is CASSLGSGRHYEQYF. The chain joins TRBV13 to TRBJ2-7, with TRBD2 matching over 9 bases. CDR3 length: 15 amino acids. Germline CDR1 and CDR2: PRHDT and FYEKMQ (reference sequence). With V trimmed by 0 bases and J by 3 bases, 3 bases remained unmatched.

This clone showed up just once. The chain joins TRBV25-1 to TRBJ2-1; TRBD1 might be the D (6 bases). Between the trimmed V and J ends, which lost 3 bases and 2 bases, there was a span of 17 bases. Germline V CDR1 and CDR2: MGHDK, SYGVNS. This CDR3 is built from 17 residues. CDR3 loop: CASSDGGHPKPYNEQFF. CDR3 in DNA: TGTGCCAGCAGTGATGGGGGCCACCCCAAGCCCTACAATGAGCAGTTCTTC.

This sequence joins TRBV6-1 and TRBJ2-5; D gene ambiguous. The germline CDR1 and CDR2 sequences are MNHNS and SASEGT. V was pared by 0 bases and J by 3 bases, with 5 bases between. CDR3 length: 13 residues. CDR3 sequence: CASSEAGEETQYF. In DNA, the CDR3 is TGTGCCAGCAGTGAAGCGGGCGAAGAGACCCAGTACTTC.

This chain links TRBV5-6 with TRBJ2-1; D is unclear. The CDR3 loop spans 14 amino acids. Germline-derived CDR1 and CDR2 are SGHDT and YYEEEE. Trimming took 2 bases from V and 0 from J, leaving 6 bases between them. CDR3 residues: CASSFLGSYNEQFF. In DNA form, the CDR3 reads TGTGCCAGCAGCTTTCTAGGCTCCTACAATGAGCAGTTCTTC.

The rearrangement joins TRBV29-1 to TRBJ2-5; TRBD1 matches at 7 bases. Unmatched junction bases numbered 11, after V lost 3 bases and J lost 1 base. Germline CDR1 reads SQVTM; CDR2 reads ANQGSEA. CDR3 size: 16 residues. The CDR3 DNA follows: TGCAGCGTTGAGATGGTGGCTACAGGGGCCCAAGAGACCCAGTACTTC. Its translation: CSVEMVATGAQETQYF.

This chain joins TRBV7-9 and TRBJ2-7; D possibly corresponds to TRBD2 (6 bases). V was shortened by 5 bases and J by 3 bases, with 14 bases between the two germline ends. The germline CDR1 and CDR2 sequences are SEHNR and FQNEAQ (reference sequence). The CDR3 contains 14 residues. The CDR3 loop is CASSPGGLGYEQYF. CDR3 bases: TGTGCCAGCAGCCCCGGAGGGCTAGGCTACGAGCAGTACTTC. Filled out from reference TRBV7-9 and TRBJ2-7, the complete variable domain reads DTGVSQNPRHKITKRGQNVTFRCDPISEHNRLYWYRQTLGQGPEFLTYFQNEAQLEKSRLLSDRFSAERPKGSFSTLEIQRTEQGDSAMYLCASSPGGLGYEQYFGPGTRLTVT.

The sample holds many counts of this clone. The chain is built from TRBV2 and TRBJ2-3; 8 bases agree with TRBD1. J gave up 2 bases and V 3 bases, and 7 bases lay outside the gene matches. Per germline, CDR1 SNHLY and CDR2 FYNNEI. The CDR3 has 16 residues. CDR3: CASSEMTGVNTDTQYF. The CDR3 DNA sequence: TGTGCCAGCAGTGAGATGACAGGGGTCAACACAGATACGCAGTATTTT.

The J gene is TRBJ1-5, the V gene TRBV10-3, with 7 bases fitting TRBD1. Germline CDR1 is ENHRY and CDR2 is SYGVKD. The CDR3 sequence is 16 residues long. V shed 0 bases and J 3 bases; nucleotides not matched to a gene: 5. DNA of the CDR3: TGTGCCATCAGTGAGTCTGTAGGGGGCATCAATCAGCCCCAGCATTTT. Its translation: CAISESVGGINQPQHF.

V and J are TRBV6-1 and TRBJ2-5; 9 nucleotides match TRBD2. The J call may not be correct, given that the DNA end is closer to TRBJ2-7. Germline V gene lookup returns CDR1 MNHNS and CDR2 SASEGT. This CDR3 is built from 15 residues. The CDR3 protein is CASSGGAGGFYEQYF. Here the CDR3 DNA reads TGTGCCAGCAGTGGCGGAGCGGGAGGTTTCTACGAGCAGTACTTC.

The chain links TRBV28 to TRBJ2-1; D tentatively reads TRBD1 or TRBD2 (5 bases each). Trimming stripped 5 bases from V and 6 bases from J, with 23 bases between. Per the germline V gene, CDR1 is MDHEN and CDR2 is SYDVKM. This CDR3 contains 17 residues. The CDR3 region has the DNA TGTGCCAGCAGTCGGTGGGGACCGGACAAAGCCTCCAATGAGCAGTTCTTC. It encodes CASSRWGPDKASNEQFF.

This clone showed up just once. The rearrangement joins TRBV7-9 to TRBJ2-2, with 8 bases lining up with TRBD2. Germline CDR1 SEHNR, CDR2 FQNEAQ (reference sequence). V shed 3 bases and J 2 bases; nucleotides not matched to a gene: 5. The CDR3 covers 16 residues. The CDR3 sequence is CASSFSGKRNTGELFF. The CDR3 DNA follows: TGTGCCAGCAGCTTTAGCGGGAAAAGAAACACCGGGGAGCTGTTTTTT.

This clone showed up many times. The rearrangement links TRBV28 to TRBJ2-7, with unresolved D. There are 14 residues in the CDR3. Germline V lookup: CDR1 MDHEN, CDR2 SYDVKM. V dropped 3 bases and J dropped 6 bases, with 15 bases sitting between them. CDR3 sequence (DNA): TGTGCCAGCAGTTTCACCCGATACGTCTCCGAGCAGTACTTC. Protein: CASSFTRYVSEQYF.

J is TRBJ2-7 and V is TRBV4-2; TRBD1 matches 7 bases. CDR1 and CDR2 from the germline V gene are LGHNA and YNFKEQ. This CDR3 spans 15 amino acids. Losses at the gene ends were 4 bases for V and 2 bases for J; bases not matched to a gene: 8. CDR3 nucleotides: TGTGCCAGCAGCCCCTATCAGGGGGACACCTACGAGCAGTACTTC. This encodes CASSPYQGDTYEQYF.

The chain uses TRBV7-8 and TRBJ1-2; no definite D call. V was clipped by 1 base and J by 5 bases, with 14 bases between them. Germline CDR1 SGHVS, CDR2 FQNEAQ. This CDR3 comprises 15 residues. This CDR3 is CASSLESQTLYGYTF. As DNA, the CDR3 is TGTGCCAGCAGCTTAGAGTCCCAGACCCTTTATGGCTACACCTTC.